The 3 T cell receptor beta chains given below trace back to one sample, sequenced in a study of cytomegalovirus exposure and HLA in healthy donors. The primer mix had 60 Vbeta and 13 Jbeta primers. Some clones are missing from TCRdb's copy, which holds only in-frame ones; the method was immunoSEQ multiplex PCR. The table lists over 150,000 clones, approximately 72% of them singletons, with around 1.5% in the top ten. Sequenced material: PBMCs. These receptors were obtained from a young man in good health and CMV-seronegative.

V gene TRBV5-1 combines with J gene TRBJ1-1; a weak D match, TRBD1 (6 bases). Germline V CDR1 and CDR2: SGHRS, YFSETQ. This CDR3 spans 13 amino acids. Trimming removed 4 bases at V and 8 bases at J, with 15 bases between. This CDR3 reads CASSIADRSEAFF. DNA for the CDR3: TGCGCCAGCAGCATCGCGGACAGATCCGAAGCTTTCTTT.

A few counts support this clone. Other DNA sequences in this sample translate to the same CDR3. V usage is TRBV18 and J usage is TRBJ2-7, with D maybe TRBD2 (6 bases). Trimming took off 3 bases at V and 0 bases at J, with 9 bases between the two ends. Germline V gene sequence: CDR1 KGHSH, CDR2 LQKENI. This CDR3 is 14 amino acids long. The CDR3 bases are TGTGCCAGCTCACCGTCGGAGGGCTCCTACGAGCAGTACTTC. It translates to CASSPSEGSYEQYF.

The chain couples TRBV2 to TRBJ2-7; 8 bases match TRBD2. The CDR3 extends over 17 amino acids. The germline gives CDR1 SNHLY, CDR2 FYNNEI. Losses at the gene ends were 0 bases for V and 0 bases for J; bases not matched to a gene: 7. In DNA, the CDR3 is TGTGCCAGCAGTGAAGCGGAACTAGCGGTGCCCTCCTACGAGCAGTACTTC. Translating it yields CASSEAELAVPSYEQYF.